A selection of T cell receptor beta chains follows, all from one sample in a study of early T cells in non-severe SARS-CoV-2 infection. From the 5' RACE reads, TCRdb called clonotypes with MiXCR, one entry per CDR3 protein. The data show fewer than 95,000 distinct CDR3 sequences, with approximately 17% seen just once and 5.1% held by the top ten. The sequences come from whole blood, collected at baseline. The receptors come from an adult who was a healthcare worker with PCR-confirmed SARS-CoV-2 infection or an uninfected control (not recorded which). The CDR3 runs from the conserved cysteine through the conserved F or W. The order of the fields is clone size, D gene, J gene, V gene, CDR3 protein, CDR3 DNA. The D gene is left open where the match is weak. The size entry is marked missing in some rows and otherwise reads once, few, many or a size class.

NA,NA,TRBJ2-5,TRBV21-1,CASSWTRGKETQYF,TGTGCCAGCAGTTGGACCCGGGGGAAAGAGACCCAGTACTTC
many,NA,TRBJ2-1,TRBV15,CATSRDLGMPYNEQFF,TGTGCCACCAGCAGAGACTTAGGTATGCCCTACAATGAGCAGTTCTTC
NA,NA,TRBJ2-7,TRBV5-1,CASSFRGPVYEQYF,TGCGCCAGCAGCTTCAGGGGCCCAGTTTACGAGCAGTACTTC
NA,NA,TRBJ1-6,TRBV28,CASRENQGRDSPLHF,TGTGCCAGCAGGGAAAACCAGGGTAGAGATTCACCCCTCCACTTT
few,NA,TRBJ2-3,TRBV2,CASSYHTDTQYF,TGTGCCAGCTCCTACCACACAGATACGCAGTATTTT
NA,NA,TRBJ2-1,TRBV27,CASSPSMGGAVYNEQFF,TGTGCCAGCAGTCCTTCAATGGGGGGGGCGGTCTACAATGAGCAGTTCTTC
few,TRBD2,TRBJ2-3,TRBV15,CATSTVLAGGSTDTQYF,TGTGCCACCAGCACGGTACTAGCGGGAGGATCAACAGATACGCAGTATTTT
NA,TRBD1,TRBJ1-1,TRBV3-1,CASSQGTGAFF,TGTGCCAGCAGCCAAGGGACAGGGGCTTTCTTT
many,NA,TRBJ2-7,TRBV2,CASSSYEQYF,TGTGCCAGCAGCTCCTACGAGCAGTACTTC
NA,NA,TRBJ2-7,TRBV15,CATSSARSGTTSYEQYF,TGTGCCACCAGTTCCGCTCGAAGCGGTACCACCTCCTACGAGCAGTACTTC
NA,NA,TRBJ2-5,TRBV2,CASSELGSETQYF,TGTGCCAGCAGTGAACTTGGCTCCGAGACCCAGTACTTC
few,TRBD2,TRBJ2-1,TRBV7-9,CASSLVRLAGAGEQFF,TGTGCCAGCAGCTTAGTTAGACTAGCGGGAGCCGGTGAGCAGTTCTTC
few,NA,TRBJ1-4,TRBV5-1,CASAKDRRTTNEKLFF,TGCGCCAGCGCCAAAGACAGGCGGACAACTAATGAAAAACTGTTTTTT
few,TRBD1,TRBJ1-1,TRBV14,CASSRDRGHNTEAFF,TGTGCCAGCAGCCGCGACAGGGGGCATAACACTGAAGCTTTCTTT
many,NA,TRBJ2-3,TRBV24-1,CATSEGRGYTDTQYF,TGTGCCACCAGTGAAGGCAGGGGATACACAGATACGCAGTATTTT
few,NA,TRBJ2-1,TRBV28,CASSLGPDEQFF,TGTGCCAGCAGTTTAGGGCCAGATGAGCAGTTCTTC
NA,NA,TRBJ1-1,TRBV3-1,CASSREEGMNTEAFF,TGTGCCAGCAGCCGAGAGGAGGGCATGAACACTGAAGCTTTCTTT
few,NA,TRBJ2-2,TRBV5-8,CASSLYRGGTGELFF,TGTGCCAGCAGCTTGTACAGGGGAGGAACCGGGGAGCTGTTTTTT
many,TRBD1,TRBJ1-2,TRBV18,CASSPGTDLYGYTF,TGTGCCAGCTCACCAGGGACAGACCTATATGGCTACACCTTC
NA,NA,TRBJ1-6,TRBV27,CASSSGTAGSPLHF,TGTGCCAGCAGTTCCGGGACGGCCGGCTCACCCCTCCACTTT
few,TRBD2,TRBJ2-2,TRBV27,CASSPRAGALGGELFF,TGTGCCAGCAGTCCCCGGGCGGGAGCCCTTGGCGGGGAGCTGTTTTTT
many,NA,TRBJ1-1,TRBV28,CASSLNRVNTEAFF,TGTGCCAGCAGTTTAAACAGGGTAAACACTGAAGCTTTCTTT
few,NA,TRBJ2-2,TRBV6-2/TRBV6-3,CASTHRTQNTGELFF,TGTGCCAGCACCCATAGGACACAGAACACCGGGGAGCTGTTTTTT
NA,NA,TRBJ2-1,TRBV28,CASRTRELNEQFF,TGTGCCAGCAGGACCCGGGAACTCAATGAGCAGTTCTTC
NA,NA,TRBJ2-3,TRBV3-1,CASSPHAGSTDTQYF,TGTGCCAGCAGCCCCCACGCGGGAAGCACAGATACGCAGTATTTT
NA,TRBD1,TRBJ1-1,TRBV19,CASTVTGMRTEAFF,TGTGCCAGTACTGTGACAGGGATGCGCACTGAAGCTTTCTTT
few,NA,TRBJ2-5,TRBV6-5,CASSSGYRQETQYF,TGTGCCAGCAGTTCAGGCTATCGGCAAGAGACCCAGTACTTC
NA,NA,TRBJ1-3,TRBV11-2,CASSLVGTIYF,TGTGCCAGCAGCTTAGTAGGCACCATATATTTT